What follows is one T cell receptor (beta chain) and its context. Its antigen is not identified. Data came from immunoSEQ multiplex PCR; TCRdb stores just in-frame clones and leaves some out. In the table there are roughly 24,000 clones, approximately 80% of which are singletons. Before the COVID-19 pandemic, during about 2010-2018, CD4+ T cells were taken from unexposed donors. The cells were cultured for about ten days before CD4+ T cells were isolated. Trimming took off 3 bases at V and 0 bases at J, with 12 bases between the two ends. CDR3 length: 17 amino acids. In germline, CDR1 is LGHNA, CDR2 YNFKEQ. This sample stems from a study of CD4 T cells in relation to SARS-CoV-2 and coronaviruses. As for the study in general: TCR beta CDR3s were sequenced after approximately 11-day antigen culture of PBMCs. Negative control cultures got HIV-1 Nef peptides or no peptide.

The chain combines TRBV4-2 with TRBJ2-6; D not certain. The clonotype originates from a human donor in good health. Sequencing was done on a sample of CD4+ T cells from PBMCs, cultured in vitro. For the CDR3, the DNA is TGTGCCAGCAGCCATCAAAACACGGGCTCTGGGGCCAACGTCCTGACTTTC. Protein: CASSHQNTGSGANVLTF.